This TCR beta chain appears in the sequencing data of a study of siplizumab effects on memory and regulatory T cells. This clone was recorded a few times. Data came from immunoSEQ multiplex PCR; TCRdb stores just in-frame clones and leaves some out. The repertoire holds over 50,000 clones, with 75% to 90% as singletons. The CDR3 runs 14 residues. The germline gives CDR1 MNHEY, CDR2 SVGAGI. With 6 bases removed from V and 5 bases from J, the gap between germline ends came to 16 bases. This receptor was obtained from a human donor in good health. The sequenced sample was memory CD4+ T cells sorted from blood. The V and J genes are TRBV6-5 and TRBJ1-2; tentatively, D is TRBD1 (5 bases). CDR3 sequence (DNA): TGTGCCAGCAGCGCGAGCGGGGCGGATTATGGCTACACCTTC. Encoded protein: CASSASGADYGYTF.